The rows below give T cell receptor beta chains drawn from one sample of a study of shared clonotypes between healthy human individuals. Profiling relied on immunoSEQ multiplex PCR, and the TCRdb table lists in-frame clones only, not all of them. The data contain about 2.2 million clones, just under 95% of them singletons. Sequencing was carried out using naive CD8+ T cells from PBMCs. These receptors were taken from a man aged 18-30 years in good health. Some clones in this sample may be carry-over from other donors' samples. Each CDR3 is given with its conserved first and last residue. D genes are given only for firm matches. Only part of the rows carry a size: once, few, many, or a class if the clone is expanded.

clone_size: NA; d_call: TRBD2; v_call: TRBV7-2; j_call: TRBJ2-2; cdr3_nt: TGTGCCAGCAGCCCTCGGGGCGGGAGGGCCTCCGGGGAGCTGTTTTTT; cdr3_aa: CASSPRGGRASGELFF
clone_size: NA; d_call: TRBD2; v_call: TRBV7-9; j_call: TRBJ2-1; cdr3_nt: TGTGCCAGCAGCCCCTGGGGCCGGGAGGTACTCTACAATGAGCAGTTCTTC; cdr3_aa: CASSPWGREVLYNEQFF
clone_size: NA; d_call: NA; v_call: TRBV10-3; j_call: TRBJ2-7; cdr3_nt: TGTGCCATCAGTGAAGTCGGTCTTTGGGAGCAGTACTTC; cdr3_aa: CAISEVGLWEQYF
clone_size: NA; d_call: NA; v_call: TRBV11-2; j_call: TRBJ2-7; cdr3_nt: TGTGCCAGCAGCCCTAGCCCGGACAGCAGTGGCGAGCAGTACTTC; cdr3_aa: CASSPSPDSSGEQYF
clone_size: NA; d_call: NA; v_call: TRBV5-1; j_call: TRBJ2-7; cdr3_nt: TGCGCCAGCAGCTTGAGGGAGAGCTCCTACGAGCAGTACTTC; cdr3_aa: CASSLRESSYEQYF
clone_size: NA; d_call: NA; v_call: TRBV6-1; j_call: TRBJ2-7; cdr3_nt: TGTGCCAGTAGTCCGGGTAACGAGCAGTACTTC; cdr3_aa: CASSPGNEQYF
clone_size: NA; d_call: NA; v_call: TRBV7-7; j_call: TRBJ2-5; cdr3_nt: TGTGCCAGCAGCTCCGGACCGGGGCCAGCGGGAGAGACCCAGTACTTC; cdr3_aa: CASSSGPGPAGETQYF
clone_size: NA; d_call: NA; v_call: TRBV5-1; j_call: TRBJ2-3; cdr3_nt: TGCGCCAGCAGCGCCCTGCCGGGCACAGATACGCAGTATTTT; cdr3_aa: CASSALPGTDTQYF
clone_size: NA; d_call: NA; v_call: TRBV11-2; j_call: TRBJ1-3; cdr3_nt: TGTGCCAGCGACAACTGGGGGGCTGGTGGAAACACCATATATTTT; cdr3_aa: CASDNWGAGGNTIYF
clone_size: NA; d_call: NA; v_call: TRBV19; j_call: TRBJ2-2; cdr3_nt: TGTGCCAGTAGGGCCGGGACCGGGGAGCTGTTTTTT; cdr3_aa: CASRAGTGELFF
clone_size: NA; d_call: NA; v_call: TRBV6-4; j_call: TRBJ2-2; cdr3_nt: TGTGCCAGCCGAGCAGGGGTAACGGGGACCGGGGAGCTGTTTTTT; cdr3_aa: CASRAGVTGTGELFF
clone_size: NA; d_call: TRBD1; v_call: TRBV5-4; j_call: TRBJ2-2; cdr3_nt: TGTGCCAGCAGCCCAGACAGGGGGCATGCGGCCGGGGAGCTGTTTTTT; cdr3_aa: CASSPDRGHAAGELFF
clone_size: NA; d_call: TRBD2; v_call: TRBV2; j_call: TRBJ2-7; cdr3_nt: TGTGCCAGTCAACAACTAGCGGGTTCCTACGAGCAGTACTTC; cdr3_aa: CASQQLAGSYEQYF
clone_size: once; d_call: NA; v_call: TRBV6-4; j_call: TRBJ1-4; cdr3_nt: TGTGCCAGCACCGAAAGGCGGGTAAGGGTTTTT; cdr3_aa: CASTERRVRVF
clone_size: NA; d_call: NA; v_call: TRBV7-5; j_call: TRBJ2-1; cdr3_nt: TGTGTCAGAAGCAGGCCCCTAGTCCCTCGCTACAATGAGCAGTTCTTC; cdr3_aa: CVRSRPLVPRYNEQFF
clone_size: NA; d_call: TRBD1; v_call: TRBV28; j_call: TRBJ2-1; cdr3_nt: TGTGCCAGCAGTTTGGGACCGGGACAGCTCTACAATGAGCAGTTCTTC; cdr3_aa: CASSLGPGQLYNEQFF
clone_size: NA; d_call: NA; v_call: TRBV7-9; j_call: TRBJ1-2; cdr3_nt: TGTGCCAGCAGCCCACAGGGTCAGGGCTACACCTTC; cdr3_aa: CASSPQGQGYTF
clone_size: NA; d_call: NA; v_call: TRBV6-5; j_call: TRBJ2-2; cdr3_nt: TGTGCCAGCCTAGTCGTTGACACCGGGGAGCTGTTTTTT; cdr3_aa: CASLVVDTGELFF
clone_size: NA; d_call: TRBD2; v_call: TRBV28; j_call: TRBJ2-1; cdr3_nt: TGTGCCAGCAGTTTACTAGCGGGAAACTCCTACAATGAGCAGTTCTTC; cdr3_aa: CASSLLAGNSYNEQFF
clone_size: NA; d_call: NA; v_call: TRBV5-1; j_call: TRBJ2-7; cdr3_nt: TGCGCCAGCAGCTTTGGATTCCTAAACCCACAGGGTACCTACGAGCAGTACTTC; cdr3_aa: CASSFGFLNPQGTYEQYF
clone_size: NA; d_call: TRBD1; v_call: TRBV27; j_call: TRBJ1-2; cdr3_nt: TGTGCCAGCAGTCTCTTACAGGGGGAGGGCTACACCTTC; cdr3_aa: CASSLLQGEGYTF
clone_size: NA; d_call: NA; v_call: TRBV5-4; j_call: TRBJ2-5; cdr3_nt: TGTGCCAGCAGCTCACCCGGGCCCCGGGAGACCCAGTACTTC; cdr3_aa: CASSSPGPRETQYF
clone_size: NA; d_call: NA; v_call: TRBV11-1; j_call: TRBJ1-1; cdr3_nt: TGTGCCAGCAGCTTAGTGGAGGGGAACACTGAAGCTTTCTTT; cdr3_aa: CASSLVEGNTEAFF
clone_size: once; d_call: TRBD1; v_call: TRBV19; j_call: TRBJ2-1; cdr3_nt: TGTGCCAGTAGTGACGGGACAGATACCAATGAGCAGTTCTTC; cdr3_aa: CASSDGTDTNEQFF
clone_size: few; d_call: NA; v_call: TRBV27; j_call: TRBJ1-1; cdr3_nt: TGTGCCGTCCAGAACCGGGAGAACACTGAAGCTTTCTTT; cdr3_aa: CAVQNRENTEAFF
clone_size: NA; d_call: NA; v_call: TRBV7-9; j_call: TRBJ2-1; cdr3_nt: TGTGCCAGCAGCTTATCTCCCGAGCAGTTCTTC; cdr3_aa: CASSLSPEQFF
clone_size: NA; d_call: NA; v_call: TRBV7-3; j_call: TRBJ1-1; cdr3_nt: TGTGCCAGCAGCTCTCGGGCGGGTGGGACTGAAGCTTTCTTT; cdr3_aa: CASSSRAGGTEAFF
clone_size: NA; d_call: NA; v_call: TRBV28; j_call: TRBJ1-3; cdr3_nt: TGTGCCAGCAGCCCCCCCCGTCGGACGCTGACAGGAAACACCATATATTTT; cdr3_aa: CASSPPRRTLTGNTIYF
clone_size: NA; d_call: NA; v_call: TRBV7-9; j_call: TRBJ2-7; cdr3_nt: TGTGCCAGCAGTTATGACAGCTACGAGCAGTACTTC; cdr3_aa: CASSYDSYEQYF
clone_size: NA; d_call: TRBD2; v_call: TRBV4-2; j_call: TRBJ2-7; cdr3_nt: TGTGCCAGCAGCCAAGAAGAGGGGCTAGCGGGTTACTACGAGCAGTACTTC; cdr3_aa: CASSQEEGLAGYYEQYF
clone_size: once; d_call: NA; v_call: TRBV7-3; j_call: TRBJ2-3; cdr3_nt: TGTGCCAGCAGCTTAACGCCTAGCGCCTCGAGCACAGATACGCAGTATTTT; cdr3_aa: CASSLTPSASSTDTQYF
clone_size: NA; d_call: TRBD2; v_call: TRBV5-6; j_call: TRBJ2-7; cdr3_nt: TGTGCCAGCAGCTTCGGGACTAGCGGGGTCGAGCAGTACTTC; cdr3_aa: CASSFGTSGVEQYF
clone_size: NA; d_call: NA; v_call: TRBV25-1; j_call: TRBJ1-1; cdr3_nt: TGTGCCAGCAGGGGATCCGGATACAGGGTTGGTGAAGCTTTCTTT; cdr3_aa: CASRGSGYRVGEAFF
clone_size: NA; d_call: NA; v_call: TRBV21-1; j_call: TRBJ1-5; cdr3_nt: TGTGCCAGCAGCAAAGGACAGGGGGGGAATCAGCCCCAGCATTTT; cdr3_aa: CASSKGQGGNQPQHF
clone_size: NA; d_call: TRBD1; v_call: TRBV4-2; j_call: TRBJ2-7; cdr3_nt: TGTGCCAGCAGCCAAGTTTTAAGGGACAGGAGAAGCTACGAGCAGTACTTC; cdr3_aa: CASSQVLRDRRSYEQYF
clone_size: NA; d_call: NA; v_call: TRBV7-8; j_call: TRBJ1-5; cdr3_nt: TGTGCCAGCAGCTTCGGGGGGTCGACAGTATATAGCAATCAGCCCCAGCATTTT; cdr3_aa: CASSFGGSTVYSNQPQHF
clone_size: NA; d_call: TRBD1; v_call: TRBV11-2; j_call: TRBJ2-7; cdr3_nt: TGTGCCAGCAGCTTAGGAGGGGGCGAGGCCGGCGAGCAGTACTTC; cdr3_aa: CASSLGGGEAGEQYF
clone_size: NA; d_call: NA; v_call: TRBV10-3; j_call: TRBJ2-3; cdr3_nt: TGTGCCATCAGCCCGGAGCTTGCAGATACGCAGTATTTT; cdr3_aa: CAISPELADTQYF
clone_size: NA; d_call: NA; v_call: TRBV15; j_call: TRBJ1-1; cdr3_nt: TGTGCCACCAGCAGAGATCCTCAGGGCACTGAAGCTTTCTTT; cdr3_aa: CATSRDPQGTEAFF
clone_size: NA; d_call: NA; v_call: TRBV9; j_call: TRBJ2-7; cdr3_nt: TGTGCCAGCAGCACCGGTGGCGAGCAGTACTTC; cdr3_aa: CASSTGGEQYF
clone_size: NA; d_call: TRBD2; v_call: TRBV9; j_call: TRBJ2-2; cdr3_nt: TGTGCCAGCAGCCCTCGACTAGCGGGAGCGAACACCGGGGAGCTGTTTTTT; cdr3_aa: CASSPRLAGANTGELFF
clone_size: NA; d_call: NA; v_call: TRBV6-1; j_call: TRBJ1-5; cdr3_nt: TGTGCCAGCAGTGAAAATGGGCTTTGGGATCAGCCCCAGCATTTT; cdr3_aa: CASSENGLWDQPQHF
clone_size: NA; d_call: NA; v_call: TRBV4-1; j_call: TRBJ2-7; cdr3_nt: TGCGCCAGCAGCCAAGGGGGCGGCCTGTCCTACGAGCAGTACTTC; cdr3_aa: CASSQGGGLSYEQYF
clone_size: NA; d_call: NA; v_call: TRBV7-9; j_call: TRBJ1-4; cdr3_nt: TGTGCCAGCAGCTTACTTAGGGAGTCGGGGGAAAAACTGTTTTTT; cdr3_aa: CASSLLRESGEKLFF
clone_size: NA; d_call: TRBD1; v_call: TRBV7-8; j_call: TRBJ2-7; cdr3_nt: TGTGCCAGCAGCTTAGCGAGGGACAGGGGCTACGAGCAGTACTTC; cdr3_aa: CASSLARDRGYEQYF
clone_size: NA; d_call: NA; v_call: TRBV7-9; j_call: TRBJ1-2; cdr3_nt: TGTGCCAGCAGCTTCCCTCTACAGGACTATGGCTACACCTTC; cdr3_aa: CASSFPLQDYGYTF
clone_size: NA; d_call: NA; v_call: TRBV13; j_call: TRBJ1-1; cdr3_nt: TGTGCCAGCAGTACAGCCTATGCAACGGCTCCTTTCTTT; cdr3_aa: CASSTAYATAPFF
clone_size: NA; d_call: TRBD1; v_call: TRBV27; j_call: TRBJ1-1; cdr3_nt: TGTGCCAGCAGTTCGACAGGGTTCTCTGAAGCTTTCTTT; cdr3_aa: CASSSTGFSEAFF
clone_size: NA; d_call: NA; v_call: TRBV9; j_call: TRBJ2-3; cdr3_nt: TGTGCCAGCAGCGGAACGGGAGATACGCAGTATTTT; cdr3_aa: CASSGTGDTQYF
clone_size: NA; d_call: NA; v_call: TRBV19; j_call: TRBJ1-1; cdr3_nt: TGTGCCAGTAGTCCCCGATGGGCTACAGGGAGGGAGACTGAAGCTTTCTTT; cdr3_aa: CASSPRWATGRETEAFF
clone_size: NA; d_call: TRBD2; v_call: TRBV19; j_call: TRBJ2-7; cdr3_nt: TGTGCCAGTAGTATATCCGGGACTACCACCTACGAGCAGTACTTC; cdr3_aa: CASSISGTTTYEQYF
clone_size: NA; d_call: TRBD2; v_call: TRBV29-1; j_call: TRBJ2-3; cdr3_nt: TGCAGCGTTTTTGAACCAGCGGGGGGCACAGATACGCAGTATTTT; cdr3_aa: CSVFEPAGGTDTQYF
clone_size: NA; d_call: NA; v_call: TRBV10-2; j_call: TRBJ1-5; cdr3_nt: TGCGCCAGCAGTGAGGGGGGGGGCAATCAGCCCCAGCATTTT; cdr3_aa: CASSEGGGNQPQHF
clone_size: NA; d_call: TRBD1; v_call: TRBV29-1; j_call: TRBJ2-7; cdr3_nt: TGCAGCGTTTTATCCCGGGACAGGGACTACGAGCAGTACTTC; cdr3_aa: CSVLSRDRDYEQYF